Listed below are T cell receptor beta chains from one sample, sequenced in a study of lymphopenia after photon versus proton radiotherapy. Assay used: immunoSEQ multiplex PCR; TCRdb lists only in-frame clones, some missing. The sample shows about 7,500 clones, about 88% of them seen only once. This material consisted of peripheral blood, taken from a patient treated with photon-based radiotherapy. The receptors come from a woman aged 70-85 years with pancreatic cancer. CDR3s include the opening cysteine and the closing phenylalanine or tryptophan. The order of the fields is J gene, clone size, D gene, V gene, CDR3 DNA, CDR3 protein. The D gene is left open where the match is weak. Where a row states a size, it is once, few, many or the class of an expanded clone; other rows omit it.

TRBJ1-2,-,-,TRBV5-4,TGTGCCAGCAGCTTGGAAGGCTCGAACTATGGCTACACCTTC,CASSLEGSNYGYTF
TRBJ2-1,-,-,TRBV2,TGTGCCAGCAAGGCTGATACCTACAATGAGCAGTTCTTC,CASKADTYNEQFF
TRBJ1-1,-,-,TRBV11-2,TGTGCCAGCAGCTCGGGGTGGATTTTGAACACTGAAGCTTTCTTT,CASSSGWILNTEAFF
TRBJ1-1,-,-,TRBV20-1,TGCAGTGCTAGATTTTTCCCTGAAGCTTTCTTT,CSARFFPEAFF
TRBJ2-6,-,-,TRBV2,TGTGCCACCCGGCCTGAGAGCTCTGGGGCCAACGTCCTGACTTTC,CATRPESSGANVLTF
TRBJ1-4,-,TRBD1,TRBV5-4,TGTGCCAGCAGCTCCAGACAGGGGCTAACTAATGAAAAACTGTTTTTT,CASSSRQGLTNEKLFF
TRBJ1-4,few,-,TRBV6-5,TGTGCCAGCAGCGGACAGACCAGTAATGAAAAACTGTTTTTT,CASSGQTSNEKLFF
TRBJ2-1,-,TRBD2,TRBV15,TGTGCCACCAGCAGTCTAGGCAGCGGGGAGGGCCAGGACAATGAGCAGTTCTTC,CATSSLGSGEGQDNEQFF
TRBJ2-3,-,-,TRBV27,TGTGCCAGCATGGACGTTGCGGGACGGGATACGCAGTATTTT,CASMDVAGRDTQYF
TRBJ2-1,once,-,TRBV2,TGTGCCAGCAGTGCCTGGAGCAATGAGCAGTTCTTC,CASSAWSNEQFF
TRBJ1-1,-,-,TRBV18,TGTGCCAGCTCACCCCCATCCGGGGCAAAGAACACTGAAGCTTTCTTT,CASSPPSGAKNTEAFF
TRBJ1-5,-,-,TRBV19,TGTGCCAGTAGTATAGGGGGTCAGCCCCAGCATTTT,CASSIGGQPQHF
TRBJ2-1,-,TRBD2,TRBV4-1,TGCGCCAGCAGCCCGCTAGCGGGAGTTACCCATGAGCAGTTCTTC,CASSPLAGVTHEQFF
TRBJ2-5,few,TRBD1,TRBV5-4,TGTGCCAGCAGCTTGGGCCTGACAGGGGAGACCCAGTACTTC,CASSLGLTGETQYF
TRBJ2-1,-,TRBD1,TRBV28,TGTGCCAGCAGTTTCCGGGACAGGGGCTACAATGAGCAGTTCTTC,CASSFRDRGYNEQFF
TRBJ1-1,-,-,TRBV2,TGTGCCAGCAGTGAAGCGCTCGGCAGCCCGAACACTGAAGCTTTCTTT,CASSEALGSPNTEAFF
TRBJ1-1,-,-,TRBV7-8,TGTGCCAGCAGCTTAGCGACGGCAGGCACGCCCTCGGGCACTGAAGCTTTCTTT,CASSLATAGTPSGTEAFF
TRBJ1-5,-,-,TRBV11-2,TGTGCCAGCAGCCACCGGGGGGATCAGAGCAATCAGCCCCAGCATTTT,CASSHRGDQSNQPQHF
TRBJ2-3,-,-,TRBV6-6,TGTGCCAGCAGTTTGGGCGGAGCTAGCACAGATACGCAGTATTTT,CASSLGGASTDTQYF
TRBJ2-3,-,TRBD2,TRBV9,TGTGCCAGCAGCGTAGGGACTAGCGGGAGGGCAGATACGCAGTATTTT,CASSVGTSGRADTQYF
TRBJ1-2,-,-,TRBV7-3,TGTGCCAGCAGCTCCTCGTCGGGTTATGGCTACACCTTC,CASSSSSGYGYTF
TRBJ2-1,few,-,TRBV4-1,TGCGCCAGCAGCCAAGTGGGAATCAATGAGCAGTTCTTC,CASSQVGINEQFF
TRBJ2-7,-,TRBD1,TRBV5-6,TGTGCCAGCAGCCACGGACAGGGTAACGAGCAGTACTTC,CASSHGQGNEQYF
TRBJ1-1,-,-,TRBV6-6,TGTGCCAGCAGTTACTCGAGTAGGGGAGAGACTGAAGCTTTCTTT,CASSYSSRGETEAFF
TRBJ2-7,-,TRBD1,TRBV7-9,TGTGCCAGCAGCCAGGGGGCAGGGGGCTCCTACGAGCAGTACTTC,CASSQGAGGSYEQYF
TRBJ2-7,-,TRBD1,TRBV4-2,TGTGCCAGCAGCCTCTGGACAGGGGGAGGCTACGAGCAGTACTTC,CASSLWTGGGYEQYF
TRBJ2-2,-,-,TRBV15,TGTGCCACCAGCGCGCGCCCAGGGACGGAGCGGCGTTTTTTT,CATSARPGTERRFF
TRBJ2-3,-,-,TRBV11-1,TGTGCCAGCAGCTTAGGGTTACGGGATACGCAGTATTTT,CASSLGLRDTQYF
TRBJ2-7,-,-,TRBV6-5,TGTGCCAGCGAGGATAAGCGGCCCCCGAGGAAGCAGTACTTC,CASEDKRPPRKQYF
TRBJ2-2,-,-,TRBV5-4,TGTGCCAGCAGCGTCGCAATCGGGGCGAACACCGGGGAGCTGTTTTTT,CASSVAIGANTGELFF
TRBJ2-3,-,TRBD2,TRBV11-3,TGTGCCAGCAGCTTAGTGGCGGGGGGTGGCGATACGCAGTATTTT,CASSLVAGGGDTQYF
TRBJ2-2,-,TRBD2,TRBV2,TGTGCCGGGGGACTAACAAACACCGGGGAGCTGTTTTTT,CAGGLTNTGELFF
TRBJ2-1,-,-,TRBV7-5,TGTGCCAGAAGCAGATTGACAGGAGGCTCCTACAATGAGCAGTTCTTC,CARSRLTGGSYNEQFF
TRBJ2-7,-,TRBD2,TRBV25-1,TGTGCCAGCAGCGAGGCGGGGGGTCCATTTTACGAGCAGTACTTC,CASSEAGGPFYEQYF
TRBJ1-2,-,-,TRBV6-5,TGTGCCAGCAGTTACTCAACGGGCGTTGGCTACACCTTC,CASSYSTGVGYTF